What follows are 27 T cell receptor beta chains derived from one specimen sequenced in a study of shared clonotypes between healthy human individuals. Libraries were prepared by immunoSEQ multiplex PCR; TCRdb keeps only in-frame clonotypes and omits some of them. The sample lists some 2 million clones; 85% to 95% were seen once. The sample consisted of naive CD4+ T cells sorted from blood. The subset denotes: CD45RA+ positively selected. These receptors all come from a man between 18 and 35 years old in good health.

V gene TRBV11-3 combines with J gene TRBJ2-3, with 9 bases identical to TRBD1. The junction had 4 bases not matched to a gene; V was cut back by 5 bases and J by 1 base. The CDR3 is 15 residues long. Per the germline V gene, CDR1 is SGHNT and CDR2 is YENEEA. The CDR3 sequence: CASSPRTGGTDTQYF. As DNA, the CDR3 is TGTGCCAGCAGCCCGAGGACAGGGGGCACAGATACGCAGTATTTT.

On this clone: A read error may account for a junction end that differs from germline. Other DNA sequences in this specimen translate into the identical CDR3. V gene TRBV4-1 combines with J gene TRBJ2-7; 9 positions agree with TRBD2. CDR1 and CDR2 (germline): MGHRA, YSYEKL. The CDR3 is 15 amino acids. The chain's CDR3 is CASSQDGGRDHEQYF. The CDR3 DNA follows: TGCGCTAGCAGCCAAGATGGCGGGAGGGACCACGAGCAGTACTTC.

This chain uses TRBV28 with TRBJ1-2; D gene ambiguous. Trimming took 7 bases from V and 2 from J, leaving 11 bases between them. CDR3 length equals 13 residues. Germline CDR1 and CDR2: MDHEN and SYDVKM. CDR3 bases: TGTGCCAGCACCTCGGACGTAAACTATGGCTACACCTTC. Its translation: CASTSDVNYGYTF.

This clone was picked up one time. Here the CDR3 DNA reads TGTGCTAGTGGTTTGGCTCGGCTAGCGGCCTACAATGAGCAGTTCTTC. This sequence encodes CASGLARLAAYNEQFF. V is TRBV12-5 and J is TRBJ2-1, with 7 bases lining up with TRBD2. J gave up 2 bases and V 1 base, and 5 bases lay outside the gene matches. The CDR3 has 16 amino acids. Per germline, CDR1 LGHNT and CDR2 FRNRAP.

The chain uses TRBV7-2 and TRBJ2-7, with D perhaps given as TRBD1 or TRBD2 (6 bases each). Germline-derived CDR1 and CDR2 are SGHTA and FQGNSA. CDR3 size: 16 residues. Trimming stripped 1 base from V and 0 bases from J, with 13 bases between. The CDR3 is CASSLVGGPSSYEQYF. CDR3 sequence (DNA): TGTGCCAGCAGCTTAGTGGGGGGCCCAAGCTCCTACGAGCAGTACTTC.

Points on this clone: Other DNA sequences of this sample code for an identical CDR3. The CDR3: CASSQGQGRETQYF. Here the CDR3 DNA reads TGTGCCAGCAGCCAAGGACAGGGGCGAGAGACCCAGTACTTC. The rearrangement uses TRBV5-8 and TRBJ2-5; 9 bases are shared with TRBD1. This CDR3 is built from 14 residues. The germline V gene has CDR1 SGHTS and CDR2 YDEGEE. Losses at the gene ends were 4 bases for V and 4 bases for J; bases not matched to a gene: 5.

This chain connects TRBV7-3 to TRBJ1-1; D unresolved. In germline, CDR1 is SGHTA, CDR2 FQGTGA. The germline V and J ends were trimmed by 2 bases and 2 bases, with 9 bases remaining between them. The CDR3 covers 14 residues. DNA of the CDR3: TGTGCCAGCAGCTTAGACGCGGCTAACACTGAAGCTTTCTTT. It codes for CASSLDAANTEAFF.

This chain joins TRBV7-2 and TRBJ2-5; TRBD1 matches 8 bases. CDR1 and CDR2 from the germline V gene are SGHTA and FQGNSA. The CDR3 has 14 residues. The ends lost 7 bases at V and 2 bases at J; junction bases unmatched: 6. The CDR3 protein is CASNRQGRQETQYF. The CDR3 DNA sequence: TGTGCCAGCAACCGACAGGGGAGGCAAGAGACCCAGTACTTC.

The rearrangement uses TRBV7-6 and TRBJ2-7; possibly TRBD2 for D (6 bases). Germline V CDR1 and CDR2: SGHVS, FNYEAQ. This CDR3 is 15 amino acids long. Trimming pared 5 bases from V and 2 bases from J, leaving 16 bases between. CDR3 DNA: TGTGCCAGCAGCCCTCCCATCGGGGGAGCCTACGAGCAGTACTTC. Translating it yields CASSPPIGGAYEQYF.

A word on this clone: Other DNA variants within this sample encode the same CDR3. This rearrangement joins TRBV2 to TRBJ1-5; 10 nucleotides align to TRBD1. Germline assignment: CDR1 SNHLY and CDR2 FYNNEI. With V trimmed by 4 bases and J by 3 bases, 6 bases remained unmatched. CDR3 length: 16 residues. The CDR3 reads CASSGQGASNNQPQHF. CDR3 DNA sequence: TGTGCCAGCAGTGGACAGGGGGCCTCAAACAATCAGCCCCAGCATTTT.

The chain recombines TRBV18 with TRBJ1-3, with 9 bases aligning to TRBD1. The V gene end was trimmed by 3 bases and the J gene end by 4 bases; junction bases not matched to a gene: 7. Germline CDR1 is KGHSH and CDR2 is LQKENI. The CDR3 consists of 16 residues. As DNA, the CDR3 is TGTGCCAGCTCACCGGGACAGGGCCAGACCGGAAACACCATATATTTT. This encodes CASSPGQGQTGNTIYF.

The rearrangement joins TRBV7-3 to TRBJ1-1, with 7 positions matching TRBD1. Germline trimming cut 0 bases from V and 4 bases from J; bases unmatched to any gene: 5. CDR3 length: 15 residues. Germline loops: CDR1 SGHTA, CDR2 FQGTGA. CDR3 sequence reads: CASSLTAGGSTEAFF. DNA for the CDR3: TGTGCCAGCAGCTTAACAGCAGGGGGAAGCACTGAAGCTTTCTTT.

The J gene is TRBJ1-2, the V gene TRBV10-3; no firm D call. The germline gives CDR1 ENHRY, CDR2 SYGVKD. V dropped 5 bases and J dropped 9 bases, with 16 bases sitting between them. The CDR3 runs to 13 residues. Here the CDR3 DNA reads TGTGCCATCAGTTTGGAGGGAGCGCGCAGCTACACCTTC. It codes for CAISLEGARSYTF.

The CDR3 reads CASSRPGQGAWAFF. In nucleotides, the CDR3 is TGCGCCAGCAGCAGACCGGGACAGGGGGCTTGGGCTTTCTTT. The gene calls are TRBV4-1 and TRBJ1-1, with TRBD1 matching over 12 bases. This CDR3 is built from 14 residues. Germline-derived CDR1 and CDR2 are MGHRA and YSYEKL. J lost 11 bases, V lost 5 bases, and 9 bases had no gene match.

The chain joins TRBV30 to TRBJ2-3; tentative D call: TRBD2 (5 bases). Germline CDR1 reads GTSNPN; CDR2 reads SVGIG (reference sequence). CDR3 length: 14 amino acids. Between the trimmed V and J ends, which lost 1 base and 3 bases, there was a span of 11 bases. CDR3 bases: TGTGCCTGGAGTGGAGCGGTTCAAACAGATACGCAGTATTTT. It yields the protein CAWSGAVQTDTQYF.

This rearrangement joins TRBV6-4 to TRBJ2-1, with D perhaps matching TRBD1 (5 bases). Between the trimmed V and J ends, which lost 0 bases and 1 base, there was a span of 10 bases. The CDR3 sequence is 16 residues long. CDR1 is MRHNA and CDR2 is SNTAGT in the germline V gene. As DNA, the CDR3 is TGTGCCAGCAGTGACTCAGGGGTGAGATCCTACAATGAGCAGTTCTTC. The encoded protein is CASSDSGVRSYNEQFF.

This clone was seen once. The junction does not match germline at one end; this may be a read error. V gene TRBV7-7 combines with J gene TRBJ2-1; the D gene is possibly TRBD1 (6 bases). This CDR3 is built from 14 residues. Germline V lookup: CDR1 SSHAT, CDR2 FNYEAQ (reference sequence). CDR3 loop: CASSLETKGDEQFF. The CDR3 DNA follows: TGTGCTAGCAGCTTAGAGACAAAGGGGGATGAGCAGTTCTTC.

The V and J genes are TRBV7-3 and TRBJ2-2, with a tentative D call TRBD2 (5 bases). This CDR3 region has 14 residues. Germline-derived CDR1 and CDR2 are SGHTA and FQGTGA. V lost 5 bases to trimming and J lost 3 bases, with 10 bases between them. CDR3 sequence: CASSNGLDTGELFF. The CDR3 region has the DNA TGTGCCAGCAGCAACGGACTTGACACCGGGGAGCTGTTTTTT.

On this clone: Here the CDR3 omits its conserved ending phenylalanine or tryptophan, so a read error is the likely source. The DNA is omitted, as the CDR3 cannot be located on it reliably, and the CDR3 follows TCRdb's listing. The chain combines TRBV2 with TRBJ2-7; TRBD2, the table's D call, lacks a check against the DNA. Germline V CDR1 and CDR2: SNHLY, FYNNEI. With termini counted, the CDR3 has 12 amino acids. CDR3 region: CASAKHGSEVVP.

As for this clone: The same CDR3 also results from other DNA sequences found in this sample. This chain joins TRBV2 and TRBJ1-3, with TRBD1 as a possible D gene (5 bases). The V end lost 4 bases, the J end lost 4 bases, and 5 bases lay between the germline ends. Germline CDR1 SNHLY, CDR2 FYNNEI. The CDR3 runs to 12 residues. The CDR3: CASSGTGNTIYF. In nucleotides, the CDR3 is TGTGCCAGCAGTGGGACAGGAAACACCATATATTTT.

The rearrangement joins TRBV10-3 to TRBJ2-1; tentatively, D is TRBD2 (6 bases). The CDR3 sequence is 13 residues long. Trimming took off 6 bases at V and 9 bases at J, with 15 bases between the two ends. Germline V gene lookup returns CDR1 ENHRY and CDR2 SYGVKD. CDR3 residues: CAISSSAGVEQFF. The CDR3 coding sequence is TGTGCCATCAGCTCTAGCGCCGGGGTTGAGCAGTTCTTC.

V and J are TRBV7-9 and TRBJ2-3, with 7 nucleotides matching TRBD1. The V segment lost 6 bases and the J segment 5 bases; nucleotides outside the gene matches: 14. This CDR3 contains 16 residues. Germline assignment: CDR1 SEHNR and CDR2 FQNEAQ (reference sequence). This chain's CDR3 is CASSSWDQQGVDTQYF. The CDR3 DNA follows: TGTGCCAGCAGTTCTTGGGACCAGCAGGGGGTAGATACGCAGTATTTT.

The gene calls are TRBV2 and TRBJ1-2; 7 bases are shared with TRBD1. CDR1 is SNHLY and CDR2 is FYNNEI in the germline V gene. CDR3 length equals 13 residues. The V and J ends lost 6 bases and 5 bases, in that order; junction bases with no gene match: 6. The CDR3 sequence: CASSYDREYGYTF. The CDR3, as DNA: TGTGCCAGCAGCTACGACAGGGAGTATGGCTACACCTTC.

The chain uses TRBV4-3 and TRBJ2-6, with a weak D call TRBD1 (5 bases). The V and J ends lost 4 bases and 0 bases respectively, with 16 bases between them. This CDR3 region has 18 residues. CDR1 is LGHNA and CDR2 is YSLEER in the germline V gene. The CDR3 DNA is TGCGCCAGCAGCCTACAGGTAGTCCTGAGCTCTGGGGCCAACGTCCTGACTTTC. Its translation is CASSLQVVLSSGANVLTF.

The chain couples TRBV30 to TRBJ1-3; 7 positions match TRBD1. Germline-derived CDR1 and CDR2 are GTSNPN and SVGIG (reference sequence). The trim removed 0 bases at V and 3 bases at J, leaving 2 bases unmatched. This CDR3 spans 14 amino acids. The CDR3 DNA sequence: TGTGCCTGGAGTGTAGGGGGCGTTGGAAACACCATATATTTT. Its translation is CAWSVGGVGNTIYF.

Notes on this clone: Other DNA sequences in this specimen translate into the identical CDR3. The chain combines TRBV7-2 with TRBJ2-3; no reliable D call. The length of the CDR3 is 12 residues. Looked up from germline, CDR1 is SGHTA and CDR2 is FQGNSA. Trimming stripped 3 bases from V and 3 bases from J, with 4 bases between. The CDR3 is CASSFVTDTQYF. CDR3 bases: TGTGCCAGCAGCTTCGTAACAGATACGCAGTATTTT.

This clone was observed a single time. The V call is TRBV2, the J call TRBJ2-1, with 8 bases that match TRBD1. Per the germline V gene, CDR1 is SNHLY and CDR2 is FYNNEI. This CDR3 is built from 12 residues. J lost 9 bases, V lost 7 bases, and 5 bases had no gene match. The DNA of the CDR3 is TGTGCCAGCACGGAACAGGGGGGTGAGCAGTTCTTC. This encodes CASTEQGGEQFF.